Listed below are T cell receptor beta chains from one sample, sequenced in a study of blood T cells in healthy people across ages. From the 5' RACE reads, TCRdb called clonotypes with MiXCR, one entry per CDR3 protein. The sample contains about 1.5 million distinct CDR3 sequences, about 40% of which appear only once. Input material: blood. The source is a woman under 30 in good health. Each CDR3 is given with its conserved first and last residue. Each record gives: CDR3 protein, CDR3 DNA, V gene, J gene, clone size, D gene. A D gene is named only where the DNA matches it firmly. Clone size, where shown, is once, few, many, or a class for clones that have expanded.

CDR3aa: CASSLTVGGADTQYF
CDR3nt: TGTGCCAGCAGCCTAACGGTGGGAGGGGCCGATACGCAGTATTTT
v_gene: TRBV6-6
j_gene: TRBJ2-3
abundance: .
d_gene: TRBD2

CDR3aa: CASSLMGGGEAEAFF
CDR3nt: TGCGCCAGCAGCTTGATGGGGGGAGGGGAGGCTGAAGCTTTCTTT
v_gene: TRBV5-1
j_gene: TRBJ1-1
abundance: .
d_gene: .

CDR3aa: CASSVEWKQYF
CDR3nt: TGTGCCAGCAGTGTGGAGTGGAAGCAGTACTTC
v_gene: TRBV25-1
j_gene: TRBJ2-7
abundance: few
d_gene: .

CDR3aa: CASSFYSGAGLETQYF
CDR3nt: TGTGCCAGCAGCTTTTATAGCGGGGCCGGTTTGGAGACCCAGTACTTC
v_gene: TRBV7-3
j_gene: TRBJ2-5
abundance: few
d_gene: TRBD2

CDR3aa: CATSRDRGTTYQETQFF
CDR3nt: TGTGCCACCAGCAGAGATCGGGGGACTACCTACCAAGAGACCCAGTTCTTC
v_gene: TRBV15
j_gene: TRBJ2-1
abundance: .
d_gene: TRBD2

CDR3aa: CASSHLVGEGQFF
CDR3nt: TGTGCCAGCAGCCACTTGGTGGGAGAGGGGCAGTTCTTC
v_gene: TRBV5-6
j_gene: TRBJ2-1
abundance: .
d_gene: .

CDR3aa: CASSFTGQIYGYTF
CDR3nt: TGTGCCAGCAGTTTTACGGGACAGATCTATGGCTACACCTTC
v_gene: TRBV12-3/TRBV12-4
j_gene: TRBJ1-2
abundance: .
d_gene: TRBD1

CDR3aa: CASSQDYLVNEQFF
CDR3nt: TGTGCCAGCAGCCAAGATTACTTGGTAAATGAGCAGTTCTTC
v_gene: TRBV3-1
j_gene: TRBJ2-1
abundance: .
d_gene: .

CDR3aa: CASSRQPGPTKLYEQYF
CDR3nt: TGTGCCAGCAGTCGACAACCGGGTCCGACTAAACTCTACGAGCAGTACTTC
v_gene: TRBV7-9
j_gene: TRBJ2-7
abundance: .
d_gene: .

CDR3aa: CASSLVRSSYNEQFF
CDR3nt: TGTGCCAGCAGCTTGGTCAGAAGCTCCTACAATGAGCAGTTCTTC
v_gene: TRBV7-2
j_gene: TRBJ2-1
abundance: .
d_gene: .

CDR3aa: CASSVTRDQGYTF
CDR3nt: TGTGCCAGCAGTGTTACCCGGGACCAAGGCTACACCTTC
v_gene: TRBV6-5
j_gene: TRBJ1-2
abundance: few
d_gene: .

CDR3aa: CASSKEGNTEAFF
CDR3nt: TGTGCCAGCTCTAAGGAAGGGAACACTGAAGCTTTCTTT
v_gene: TRBV7-3
j_gene: TRBJ1-1
abundance: .
d_gene: .

CDR3aa: CASRQGLTASTDTQFF
CDR3nt: TGCGCCAGCCGACAGGGACTTACGGCTAGCACAGATACGCAGTTCTTC
v_gene: TRBV5-1
j_gene: TRBJ2-1
abundance: .
d_gene: .

CDR3aa: CASSSGALGAFF
CDR3nt: TGTGCCAGCAGCTCAGGGGCCCTTGGCGCTTTCTTT
v_gene: TRBV7-9
j_gene: TRBJ1-1
abundance: once
d_gene: .

CDR3aa: CARGQGAYNEQYF
CDR3nt: TGTGCCAGAGGGCAGGGGGCCTACAATGAGCAGTACTTC
v_gene: TRBV2
j_gene: TRBJ2-7
abundance: .
d_gene: TRBD1

CDR3aa: CASSTQGGGGSPLHF
CDR3nt: TGCGCCAGCAGCACCCAGGGCGGTGGGGGTTCACCCCTCCACTTT
v_gene: TRBV5-1
j_gene: TRBJ1-6
abundance: .
d_gene: .